The rows below give T cell receptor beta chains drawn from one sample of a study of CD8 T cells in ankylosing spondylitis. TCRdb re-called the 5' RACE reads through MiXCR, storing one row per CDR3 protein. The sample contains around 490,000 distinct CDR3 sequences, about 5.7% of which appear only once. The sample consisted of blood, either unsorted or a sorted T cell fraction (not recorded which). The receptors derive from a male donor with ankylosing spondylitis. CDR3s include the opening cysteine and the closing phenylalanine or tryptophan. A D gene is named only where the DNA matches it firmly. The size field is filled for only some rows; it gives once, few, many or a size class.

TRBV20-1,TRBJ1-2,.,12,many,TGCAGGGCCTACGGGGGGGCATCTGGCTACACCTTC,CRAYGGASGYTF
TRBV7-2,TRBJ1-3,.,14,many,TGTGCCAGCAGTTACCAGGGGTCTGGAAACACCATATATTTT,CASSYQGSGNTIYF
TRBV6-1,TRBJ1-1,.,12,many,TGTGCCAGCCGAACCTTGGGCACTGAAGCTTTCTTT,CASRTLGTEAFF
TRBV7-9,TRBJ1-4,.,14,many,TGTGCCAGCAGCCTTACCCCATCGGGTGAAAAACTGTTTTTT,CASSLTPSGEKLFF
TRBV28,TRBJ2-2,TRBD2,16,many,TGTGCCAGCAAAATGACTAGCGGGACTTCCACCGGGGAGCTGTTTTTT,CASKMTSGTSTGELFF
TRBV5-4,TRBJ2-3,.,18,few,TGTGCCAGCAGCTCCGACAATTTAATCCTTACTAGCACAGATACGCAGTATTTT,CASSSDNLILTSTDTQYF
TRBV6-5,TRBJ2-1,.,11,.,TGTGCCAGCAGTTACAAATATGAGCAGTTCTTC,CASSYKYEQFF
TRBV5-5,TRBJ1-1,.,14,many,TGTGCCAGCAGCTTGGGGGTAACTAACACTGAAGCTTTCTTT,CASSLGVTNTEAFF
TRBV7-3,TRBJ2-7,.,13,many,TGTGCCAGCAGCTTACAGACCGGGGGCGAGCAGTACTTC,CASSLQTGGEQYF
TRBV2,TRBJ2-6,.,13,few,TGTGCCAGCGAACAGTCTGGGGCCAACGTCCTGACTTTC,CASEQSGANVLTF
TRBV5-5,TRBJ2-7,.,14,few,TGTGCCAGCAGCGACGATGGGGGATCAAGCGAGCAGTACTTC,CASSDDGGSSEQYF
TRBV5-1,TRBJ1-5,TRBD1,17,many,TGCGCCAGCAGCCTCCGACCGGGACAGGGGACCAATCAGCCCCAGCATTTT,CASSLRPGQGTNQPQHF
TRBV29-1,TRBJ2-3,.,10,many,TGCAGCCTCTGGTCAGATACGCAGTATTTT,CSLWSDTQYF
TRBV28,TRBJ1-2,TRBD1,14,many,TGTGCCAGCAGGGTACAGGGGGCAGGGTATGGCTACACCTTC,CASRVQGAGYGYTF
TRBV18,TRBJ2-2,TRBD1,14,many,TGTGCCAGCTCACGAGGGGGCAACACCGGGGAGCTGTTTTTT,CASSRGGNTGELFF
TRBV6-1,TRBJ1-1,TRBD1,15,many,TGTGCCAGCAGACGACAGGGGCCCCTCGGCACTGAAGCTTTCTTT,CASRRQGPLGTEAFF
TRBV19,TRBJ1-5,.,14,few,TGTGCCAGTAGTATTTTGTTCGGCAATCAGCCCCAGCATTTT,CASSILFGNQPQHF
TRBV5-1,TRBJ1-1,.,14,many,TGCGCCAGCAGTTTTTCGGGCCTCGGGGGTAAAGCTTTCTTT,CASSFSGLGGKAFF
TRBV12-3/TRBV12-4,TRBJ2-3,TRBD2,15,.,TGTGCCAGCAGGCCTAGGCGGGGGGGCACAGATACGCAGTATTTT,CASRPRRGGTDTQYF
TRBV6-4,TRBJ2-3,TRBD2,16,many,TGTGCCAGCAGTGACCGACCCCAGCGGGAAAAAGATACGCAGTATTTT,CASSDRPQREKDTQYF
TRBV15,TRBJ1-2,.,14,many,TGTGCCACCAGCAGAGATAGTCTAGGGTATGGCTACACCTTC,CATSRDSLGYGYTF
TRBV7-2,TRBJ1-1,.,12,many,TGTGCCAGCAGCTTTGGACCCGCTGAAGCTTTCTTT,CASSFGPAEAFF
TRBV7-2,TRBJ1-5,.,13,few,TGTGCCAGCAGCTTAGCGCTTTGGCAGCCCCAGCATTTT,CASSLALWQPQHF
TRBV12-3/TRBV12-4,TRBJ2-7,TRBD2,14,many,TGTGCCAGCAGTTTTAGCGGGGGATTCTACGAGCAGTACTTC,CASSFSGGFYEQYF
TRBV5-1,TRBJ2-7,TRBD2,17,.,TGCGCCAGCAGCCGGACGGCCGCGCTAGCGGGGGACTACGAGCAGTACTTC,CASSRTAALAGDYEQYF
TRBV5-4,TRBJ1-2,TRBD1,13,many,TGTGCCAGCAGCTTGGGACAGGGTGTTGGCTACACCTTC,CASSLGQGVGYTF
TRBV4-2,TRBJ1-2,.,16,many,TGTGCCAGCAGCCAAGATCCACGAGGAAGGAACTATGGCTACACCTTC,CASSQDPRGRNYGYTF
TRBV5-1,TRBJ2-7,TRBD1,17,many,TGCGCCAGCAGCCCGGGACAGGGGGCTGGCGACTCCTACGAGCAGTACTTC,CASSPGQGAGDSYEQYF
TRBV6-5,TRBJ1-1,TRBD1,14,many,TGTGCCAGCAGTTACGAGCAGGGGGCTACTGAAGCTTTCTTT,CASSYEQGATEAFF
TRBV4-1,TRBJ2-3,TRBD2,14,many,TGCGCCAGCAGCCCCGGACTAGCGCCAGATACGCAGTATTTT,CASSPGLAPDTQYF
TRBV6-2/TRBV6-3,TRBJ2-6,.,13,.,TGTGCCAGCTTACTCTCTGGGGCCAACGTCCTGACTTTC,CASLLSGANVLTF
TRBV7-2,TRBJ1-2,TRBD1,15,many,TGTGCCAGCAGCTTAGGCTCGGGACAGGGCTATGGCTACACCTTC,CASSLGSGQGYGYTF
TRBV6-5,TRBJ2-1,.,17,.,TGTGCCAGCAGTTACTCGGACCTCTCTAGTTCCTACAATGAGCAGTTCTTC,CASSYSDLSSSYNEQFF
TRBV4-3,TRBJ2-7,TRBD2,17,many,TGCGCCAGCAGCCAAGACATAGCGGGGGGCCGATATTACGAGCAGTACTTC,CASSQDIAGGRYYEQYF
TRBV20-1,TRBJ2-1,TRBD2,16,many,TGCAGTGCTAGGCCTAGCGGGAGATACTTTTCCCCTGAGCAGTTCTTC,CSARPSGRYFSPEQFF
TRBV7-2,TRBJ2-7,.,13,few,TGTGCCAGCAGCTTAGTGATGGGTTACGAGCAGTACTTC,CASSLVMGYEQYF
TRBV7-9,TRBJ2-4,.,12,many,TGTGCCAGCGAAAAACCAGAAAACATTCAGTACTTC,CASEKPENIQYF
TRBV20-1,TRBJ2-7,.,12,many,TGCAGTTATCACCCGGGGCACCACGAGCAGTACTTC,CSYHPGHHEQYF
TRBV5-1,TRBJ1-1,TRBD1,14,many,TGCGCCAGCAGGGGTACAGGGGGAGGAACTGAAGCTTTCTTT,CASRGTGGGTEAFF
TRBV7-9,TRBJ2-3,.,12,many,TGTGCCTGTTTATGGGTCACAGATACGCAGTATTTT,CACLWVTDTQYF
TRBV4-3,TRBJ2-3,TRBD2,16,many,TGCGCCAGCAGCCAAGATCGGACTAGCGGAAGGTTAACGCAGTATTTT,CASSQDRTSGRLTQYF